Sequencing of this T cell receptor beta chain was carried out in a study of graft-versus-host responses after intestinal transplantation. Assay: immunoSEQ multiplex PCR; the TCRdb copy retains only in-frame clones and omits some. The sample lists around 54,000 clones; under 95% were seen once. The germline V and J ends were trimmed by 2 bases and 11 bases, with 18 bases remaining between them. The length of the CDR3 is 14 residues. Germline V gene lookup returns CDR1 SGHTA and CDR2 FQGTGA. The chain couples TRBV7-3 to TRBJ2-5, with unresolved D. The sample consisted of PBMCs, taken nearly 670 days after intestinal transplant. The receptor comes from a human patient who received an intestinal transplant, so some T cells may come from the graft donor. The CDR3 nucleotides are TGTGCCAGCAGCTTAGTCATCTGTGCGGCAGGTCAGTACTTC. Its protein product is CASSLVICAAGQYF.